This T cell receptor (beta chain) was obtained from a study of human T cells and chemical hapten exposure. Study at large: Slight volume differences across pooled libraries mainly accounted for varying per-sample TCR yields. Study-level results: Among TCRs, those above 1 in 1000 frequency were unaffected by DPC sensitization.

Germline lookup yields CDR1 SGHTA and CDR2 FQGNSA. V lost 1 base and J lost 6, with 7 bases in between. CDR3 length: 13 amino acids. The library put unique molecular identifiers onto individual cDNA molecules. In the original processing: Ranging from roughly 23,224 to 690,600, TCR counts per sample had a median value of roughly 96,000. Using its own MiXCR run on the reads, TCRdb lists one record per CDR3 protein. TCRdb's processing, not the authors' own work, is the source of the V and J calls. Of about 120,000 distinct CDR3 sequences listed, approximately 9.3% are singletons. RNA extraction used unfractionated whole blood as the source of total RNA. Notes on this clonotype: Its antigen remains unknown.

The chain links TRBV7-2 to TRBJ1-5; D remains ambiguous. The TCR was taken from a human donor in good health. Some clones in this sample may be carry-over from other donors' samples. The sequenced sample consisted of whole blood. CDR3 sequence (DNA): TGTGCCAGCAGCTTAGGTTTCAGTCAGCCCCAGCATTTT. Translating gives CASSLGFSQPQHF.